Below are 16 T cell receptor delta chains sequenced from a single sample in a study of γδ T cells in repeated Plasmodium falciparum infection. Flow sorting of PBMC yielded separate Vgamma9/Vdelta2+ and Vdelta2-negative gammadelta T cell populations for bulk repertoire analysis. TCRdb reran clone calling via CATT on the multiplex PCR reads. The sample shows some 51,000 delta-chain clones, roughly 1.9% of them seen only once. Sequenced material: gamma-delta T cells from blood. Source of these receptors: a pool of human donors (malaria-infected and uninfected, not separated).

Points on this clone: A read error likely explains this, since a far larger clone differs by one base. This same CDR3 is encoded by further DNA sequences in the sample. This chain links TRDV2 with TRDJ1; 7 bases align to TRDD3. In germline, CDR1 is GEAIGNYY, CDR2 EKD. The CDR3 has 15 amino acids. With 2 bases clipped from V and 3 bases from J, the junction kept 8 bases outside the gene matches. The CDR3 DNA follows: TGTGCCTGTGACATGTTGGGGGGGATCCCCGATAAACTCATCTTT. Amino acid sequence: CACDMLGGIPDKLIF.

This clone was counted a few times. TCRdb records a much larger clone's protein for this DNA, with a difference at residue 5 that likely arises from a read error; the protein given is the translation of the DNA. The chain links TRDV3 to TRDJ1; 8 bases line up with TRDD3. As TCRdb names no J gene, one was assigned here on the basis of a DNA match to germline. V lost 2 bases to trimming and J lost 6 bases; unmatched junction nucleotides: 20. Germline CDR1 TVYSNPD, CDR2 GDNSRS (reference sequence). This CDR3 has 17 amino acids. CDR3 sequence reads: CAFHVSGLGDDSYKLIF. The CDR3 region has the DNA TGTGCCTTTCATGTGTCTGGCTTGGGGGATGACTCCTATAAACTCATCTTT.

This clone has only a few counts. The protein TCRdb lists belongs to a much larger clone and differs from this DNA's translation at residue 10, which points to a read error; the protein shown is made from the DNA. The genes are TRDV3 and TRDJ1, with TRDD3 matching 9 bases. The J gene, not given by TCRdb, was assigned here from a germline match of the nucleotide sequence. Germline V gives CDR1 TVYSNPD, CDR2 GDNSRS (reference sequence). Trimming cost V 3 bases and J 2 bases; bases outside gene matches: 28. The CDR3 is 21 amino acids. In DNA, the CDR3 is TGTGCCTTAGCTTGGCCTTCCTCCCCGTGCTGGGGGATCCTTCCTACCGATAAACTCATCTTT. Translating it yields CALAWPSSPCWGILPTDKLIF.

This clone was recorded at least ten times. The protein TCRdb gives is from a much larger clone and does not agree with this DNA's translation at residue 5, likely a read error; the protein shown here comes from the DNA. The chain couples TRDV2 to TRDJ1; 12 bases are a match to TRDD3. The J gene, absent from TCRdb, was called here by matching the DNA to germline. CDR1 is GEAIGNYY, CDR2 EKD, per germline. The CDR3 sequence is 19 residues long. The ends lost 4 bases at V and 0 bases at J; junction bases unmatched: 14. As DNA, the CDR3 is TGTGCCTGTGAGGCAATTACTGGGGGATACACCGGAGACACCGATAAACTCATCTTT. Translating gives CACEAITGGYTGDTDKLIF.

About this clone itself: The same CDR3 is also encoded by other DNA sequences in this sample. No J gene was named, though the V gene is TRDV1; the table's D gene call, TRDD3, was not cross checked with the DNA. The CDR3 is made up of 22 amino acids. CDR1 is TSWWSYY and CDR2 is QGS in the germline V gene. CDR3 protein: CALGAPIHRVPYWGKYTDKLIF. CDR3 sequence (DNA): TGTGCTCTTGGGGCTCCTATCCACCGAGTCCCATACTGGGGGAAGTACACCGATAAACTCATTTTT.

The table lists this clone with a few counts. A far larger clone is just one base off, so this is likely a read error. This same CDR3 is encoded by further DNA sequences in the sample. The chain carries TRDV1 and TRDJ1; 10 bases match TRDD3. In the absence of a J gene in TCRdb, the DNA was matched to germline to assign it here. The CDR3 spans 22 residues. The V and J ends lost 2 bases and 2 bases, in that order; junction bases with no gene match: 23. Germline V gene data show CDR1 as TSWWSYY and CDR2 as QGS. CDR3 protein: CALGESPTNALWGIFGTDKLIF. CDR3 bases: TGTGCTCTTGGGGAATCCCCCACCAACGCCCTCTGGGGGATATTTGGGACCGATAAACTCATCTTT.

This clone has at least ten counts. The TCRdb record carries a much larger clone's protein, which differs from this DNA's translation at residue 14; a read error is the likely cause, and the protein listed here is the DNA translation. V gene TRDV1 combines with J gene TRDJ1; perhaps D is TRDD2 or TRDD3 (5 bases each). The CDR3 covers 19 residues. With 11 bases removed from V and 3 bases from J, the gap between germline ends came to 34 bases. Germline V gives CDR1 TSWWSYY, CDR2 QGS. The CDR3 sequence is CAFAIGLPTHSGWPDKLIF. CDR3 nucleotide sequence: TGTGCTTTTGCGATCGGTCTTCCAACTCACTCTGGGTGGCCCGATAAACTCATCTTT.

This clone was observed a handful of times. TCRdb's listed protein matches a much larger clone and diverges from this DNA's translation at residue 18, likely through a read error; the protein shown comes from the DNA. The chain links TRDV1 to TRDJ2; D assignment may be TRDD2 or TRDD3 (8 bases each). TCRdb carries no J gene annotation; the J gene was assigned here by matching the DNA with germline. The germline V gene encodes CDR1 TSWWSYY and CDR2 QGS. CDR3 length: 22 residues. Written as DNA, the CDR3 is TGTGCTCTTGGGGAACTAGGTTCTTCCTACGTGGGATACGCGCCTTTGACAACACAACTCTTCTTT. It is translated as CALGELGSSYVGYAPLTTQLFF.

This clone was counted at least ten times. The protein in TCRdb stems from a much larger clone and differs at residue 5 from this DNA's translation, likely a read error; here the protein is translated from the DNA. The chain carries TRDV2 and TRDJ1, with 9 bases matching TRDD3. CDR3 size: 15 residues. The J segment lost 1 base and the V segment lost 4 bases, leaving 6 bases of the junction unmatched. The germline gives CDR1 GEAIGNYY, CDR2 EKD. Here the CDR3 DNA reads TGTGCCTGTGAGGCCTGGGGGATCGGCACCGATAAACTCATCTTT. Amino acid sequence: CACEAWGIGTDKLIF.

This clone showed up just a few times. The protein recorded in TCRdb matches a much larger clone and deviates from this DNA's translation at residue 9, suggesting a read error; the protein here is obtained by translating the DNA. The chain links TRDV1 to TRDJ1; 10 positions agree with TRDD3. The J gene, not given by TCRdb, was assigned here from a germline match of the nucleotide sequence. The CDR3 contains 27 residues. The V and J ends lost 5 bases and 0 bases, in that order; junction bases with no gene match: 39. Germline values: CDR1 TSWWSYY, CDR2 QGS. CDR3 sequence reads: CALGLEFLAFPSLLGDRGRRYTDKLIF. Written as DNA, the CDR3 is TGTGCTCTTGGGCTAGAGTTCCTTGCTTTCCCTTCTCTACTGGGGGATCGGGGGCGTCGGTACACCGATAAACTCATCTTT.

This clone showed up just a few times. The protein in TCRdb stems from a much larger clone and differs at residue 7 from this DNA's translation, likely a read error; here the protein is translated from the DNA. This chain connects TRDV3 to TRDJ1, with 12 positions matching TRDD3. TCRdb records no J gene; here it was assigned by comparing the DNA to germline. J was trimmed by 5 bases and V by 3 bases; bases with no gene match: 25. The CDR3 is 20 residues long. Looked up from germline, CDR1 is TVYSNPD and CDR2 is GDNSRS (reference sequence). The DNA of the CDR3 is TGTGCCTTGATAACAGGCTTTCCGCCGTACTGGGGGATACCGACAGATAAACTCATCTTT. Amino acids: CALITGFPPYWGIPTDKLIF.

This clone was observed many times. The translation of this DNA and the TCRdb protein of a much larger clone differ at residue 13, probably owing to a read error; the protein shown here is translated from the DNA. The J gene is TRDJ1, the V gene TRAV38-2/DV8; either TRDD2 or TRDD3 may fit D (6 bases each). TCRdb supplies no J gene; here it was assigned by aligning the nucleotide sequence to germline. Trimming removed 5 bases from V and 5 bases from J, with 37 bases in between. Looked up from germline, CDR1 is TSESDYY and CDR2 is QEAYKQQN. The length of the CDR3 is 21 residues. The CDR3 nucleotides are TGTGCTTATAGCCTTCCCCTCATCCTTCCCTTGGGGGGCCTACTGTTAGATAAACTCATCTTT. The encoded protein is CAYSLPLILPLGGLLLDKLIF.

In its sample, this clone was seen a few times. A far larger clone is just one base off, so this is likely a read error. Other DNA sequences within the sample encode an identical CDR3. This chain connects TRDV1 to TRDJ1, with 10 bases matching TRDD3. TCRdb records no J gene; here it was assigned by comparing the DNA to germline. With 3 bases clipped from V and 2 bases from J, the junction kept 18 bases outside the gene matches. The CDR3 totals 20 residues. CDR1 TSWWSYY and CDR2 QGS come from the germline V gene. This chain's CDR3 is CALGEVLLQLGDWNTDKLIF. The CDR3 nucleotides read TGTGCTCTTGGGGAGGTCCTCCTACAACTGGGGGATTGGAATACCGATAAACTCATCTTT.

There are a few counts of this clone. A far larger clone is off by one base, so a read error is likely. In the same sample, other DNA sequences code for this CDR3. The chain uses TRDV1 and TRDJ1; D is possibly TRDD3 (6 bases). TCRdb supplies no J gene; here it was assigned by aligning the nucleotide sequence to germline. Germline CDR1 and CDR2: TSWWSYY and QGS. With 1 base removed from V and 0 bases from J, the gap between germline ends came to 39 bases. This CDR3 contains 25 residues. The CDR3 here is CALGEPHFLRGSLRWGASYTDKLIF. The CDR3 DNA sequence: TGTGCTCTTGGGGAACCTCATTTCTTACGGGGTTCGTTACGCTGGGGAGCCTCCTACACCGATAAACTCATCTTT.

The rearrangement links TRDV2 to TRDJ1, with 12 bases fitting TRDD3. The J gene, missing from TCRdb, was assigned here through DNA to germline matching. Germline V CDR1 and CDR2: GEAIGNYY, EKD. The V and J ends lost 0 bases and 0 bases, in that order; junction bases with no gene match: 13. The CDR3 contains 20 residues. CDR3 in amino acids: CACDTVSTGGYTGYTDKLIF. Here the CDR3 DNA reads TGTGCCTGTGACACCGTAAGTACTGGGGGATACACCGGGTACACCGATAAACTCATCTTT.

This clone is medium-sized in the sample. This likely stems from a read error, as it lies one base from a far larger clone. The genes are TRDV2 and TRDJ3; 9 bases match TRDD3. Germline V gene data show CDR1 as GEAIGNYY and CDR2 as EKD. This CDR3 has 18 residues. In DNA, the CDR3 is TGTGCCCGTGACCAACTGGGGGACACCTCCTGGGACACCCGACAGATGTTTTTC. This gives the protein CARDQLGDTSWDTRQMFF.